A few counts support the clone carrying this TCR beta chain. Antigen specificity is unknown. Constant-segment primers were used for 5'RACE, and the resulting TCR alpha and TCR beta cDNA libraries carried sample barcodes and UMIs. MiXCR, run by TCRdb on the 5' RACE reads, gives a single entry per CDR3 protein. Here the sample spans some 350,000 distinct CDR3 sequences, 10% to 15% being singletons. The data were obtained in a study of T-cell memory formation after mild COVID-19. Findings and limits, study-wide: Second-wave clones peaking on day 37 lacked confirmed SARS-CoV-2 specificity. CD4+ clones that contracted lay mainly in CM and EM; CD8+ ones lay in EMRA.

The source is a man between 18 and 29 years old who had mild COVID-19 (a few samples of this study predate the infection). Cell type and time point are not known. Input material: PBMCs or a T cell subset sorted from them (not recorded which).

DNA for the CDR3: TGCGCCAGCAGCTTTCAGGGGGCCGGGACTTACGAAGCTTTCTTT. Amino acids: CASSFQGAGTYEAFF. The chain is built from TRBV5-1 and TRBJ1-1; 8 bases align to TRBD1. CDR1 is SGHRS and CDR2 is YFSETQ in the germline V gene. CDR3 size: 15 residues. After removal of 2 bases from V and 8 bases from J, the junction contained 11 bases not matched to a gene.